The clone carrying this T cell receptor (beta chain) was seen more than once but under ten times. Its antigen is undetermined. TCR beta CDR3 region amplification was performed from RNA transcripts. The TCR CDR3 first-round RT-PCR relied on the HTBI primer set. MiXCR was run by TCRdb on the multiplex PCR reads, yielding one entry per CDR3 protein. This table has 310,000 or so distinct CDR3 sequences, 17% appearing once. This sample was included in a study of T cells in Graves' hyperthyroidism and ophthalmopathy. Whole-study findings and limits: The majority of expanded thyroid clonotypes above 0.001 also appeared in blood.

Each ophthalmopathy patient scored at least 3 on the Clinical Activity Score and at least 4 on NOSPECS grade, with duration under 3 months. This CDR3 has 17 amino acids. CDR1 LNHNV and CDR2 YYDKDF come from the germline V gene (reference sequence). The V gene end was trimmed by 5 bases and the J gene end by 1 base; junction bases not matched to a gene: 8. The V and J genes are TRBV15 and TRBJ2-2, with TRBD1 identical over 9 bases. This clonotype was obtained from a woman aged 60-70 years with Graves' ophthalmopathy. The sequenced sample consisted of blood. Written as DNA, the CDR3 is TGTGCCACCAGCGGATCACCGGGACAGGGGAACACCGGGGAGCTGTTTTTT. Translation gives CATSGSPGQGNTGELFF.